Following are 32 T cell receptor beta chains from one sample sequenced in a study of blood T cells in healthy people across ages (dated by TCRdb to the mid-2010s). Library method: 5' RACE. The run used an Illumina HiSeq 2500. A second 7 to 11 cycle PCR used a sample-barcoded 5' primer and a J-beta primer mix. Through fastp at Q25 and MiXCR, TCRdb rebuilt clones from the public reads, retaining in-frame beta chains. Each entry merges the rows of one CDR3 protein and shows their most common DNA and genes. The sample contains about 1.7 million distinct CDR3 sequences, roughly 30% of them found a single time. The biggest ten clones account for 6.5% to 8.5% of the sample. The material sequenced was blood. The source of these receptors is a woman in her 30s in good health.

On this clonotype itself: Germline and junction disagree at one end, which may indicate a read error. The CDR3 region has the DNA TGTGCCACCAGTGATGGACAGGGGGCGGTATCGAATGGGCAGTTCTTC. As protein: CATSDGQGAVSNGQFF. The chain employs TRBV24-1 and TRBJ2-1; TRBD1 agrees at 11 bases. This CDR3 spans 16 amino acids. The germline CDR1 and CDR2 sequences are KGHDR and SFDVKD.

This clonotype came up a few times. As DNA, the CDR3 is TGTGCCAGCAGAGAGGGGGCTAGCGGGGCATCCTACGAGCAGTACTTC. Protein: CASREGASGASYEQYF. The chain links TRBV27 to TRBJ2-7, with TRBD2 matching 9 bases. V gave up 6 bases and J gave up 1 base; unmatched junction bases: 10. Germline lookup yields CDR1 MNHEY and CDR2 SMNVEV (reference sequence). The CDR3 consists of 16 residues.

This clonotype turned up a few times. CDR3 amino acids: CASSLGAGHAHGIQYF. The CDR3 nucleotides read TGTGCCAGCAGCTTAGGTGCGGGGCATGCCCATGGCATTCAGTACTTC. The chain links TRBV7-2 to TRBJ2-4, with D perhaps TRBD2 (6 bases). Germline assignment: CDR1 SGHTA and CDR2 FQGNSA. The CDR3 has 16 residues. V shed 1 base and J shed 9 bases, with 19 bases lying between them.

CDR3 in amino acids: CASQPRDRAYEQYF. The CDR3 nucleotides read TGTGCCAGTCAGCCCCGGGACAGAGCCTACGAGCAGTACTTC. The V call is TRBV18, the J call TRBJ2-7, with 7 bases matching TRBD1. CDR1 is KGHSH and CDR2 is LQKENI in the germline V gene. Unmatched junction bases numbered 10, after V lost 9 bases and J lost 2 bases. The CDR3 has 14 residues.

This clonotype was observed a few times. This chain links TRBV5-1 with TRBJ1-5, with 9 nucleotides matching TRBD1. J was trimmed by 4 bases and V by 2 bases; bases with no gene match: 4. CDR1 and CDR2 (germline): SGHRS, YFSETQ. This CDR3 has 15 amino acids. This CDR3 is CASSFSGQGNQPQHF. The CDR3 DNA sequence: TGCGCCAGCAGCTTTAGCGGACAGGGGAATCAGCCCCAGCATTTT.

The chain employs TRBV20-1 and TRBJ2-7; 11 bases map to TRBD2. J gave up 4 bases and V 4 bases, and 6 bases lay outside the gene matches. This CDR3 is 14 amino acids long. Germline-derived CDR1 and CDR2 are DFQATT and SNEGSKA (reference sequence). The DNA for the CDR3 is TGCAGTGCTACCGCGGGACTAGCGGTTTACGAGCAGTACTTC. Translated: CSATAGLAVYEQYF.

The J gene is TRBJ1-2, the V gene TRBV29-1, with 8 bases aligning to TRBD1. CDR1 SQVTM and CDR2 ANQGSEA come from the germline V gene. The CDR3 sequence is 12 residues long. V was clipped by 4 bases and J by 8 bases; unmatched bases: 6. This CDR3 reads CSVGGTGGGYTF. The DNA for the CDR3 is TGCAGCGTTGGAGGGACAGGCGGGGGCTACACCTTC.

V and J are TRBV10-3 and TRBJ2-7; the D is unclear. V dropped 0 bases and J dropped 5 bases, with 5 bases sitting between them. Germline loops: CDR1 ENHRY, CDR2 SYGVKD. The CDR3 sequence is 12 residues long. The CDR3, as DNA: TGTGCCATCAGTGAGTCGACGAACGAGCAGTACTTC. Translating gives CAISESTNEQYF.

The chain couples TRBV29-1 to TRBJ1-1; no reliable D call. V dropped 1 base and J dropped 0 bases, with 12 bases sitting between them. CDR1 and CDR2 (germline): SQVTM, ANQGSEA. This CDR3 contains 15 residues. The DNA of the CDR3 is TGCAGCGTTGAAGGTCAAGCAGGCCTGAACACTGAAGCTTTCTTT. It yields the protein CSVEGQAGLNTEAFF.

This clonotype has a handful of counts. V is TRBV5-1 and J is TRBJ2-3, with 11 bases that match TRBD2. The CDR3 is 16 residues long. The V and J ends lost 5 bases and 2 bases, in that order; junction bases with no gene match: 7. The germline V gene encodes CDR1 SGHRS and CDR2 YFSETQ. The CDR3 loop reads CASRKLAGGITDTQYF. In nucleotides, the CDR3 is TGCGCCAGCAGGAAGCTAGCGGGAGGAATCACAGATACGCAGTATTTT.

This rearrangement joins TRBV4-3 to TRBJ2-2; a possible D gene is TRBD1 (6 bases). V was shortened by 1 base and J by 0 bases, with 9 bases between the two germline ends. Germline CDR1 and CDR2: LGHNA and YSLEER. The CDR3 has 16 residues. CDR3 protein: CASSQGPGANTGELFF. CDR3 coding DNA: TGCGCCAGCAGCCAAGGTCCAGGGGCGAACACCGGGGAGCTGTTTTTT.

This clonotype occurred many times. The V and J genes are TRBV10-3 and TRBJ2-7; no firm D call. The CDR3 loop spans 13 amino acids. Germline CDR1 ENHRY, CDR2 SYGVKD. The germline V and J ends were trimmed by 0 bases and 3 bases, with 6 bases remaining between them. CDR3 nucleotide sequence: TGTGCCATCAGTGAGTCTAGCCTCTACGAGCAGTACTTC. Its translation is CAISESSLYEQYF.

The genes are TRBV4-2 and TRBJ2-1; D is unresolved. This CDR3 region has 15 residues. Trimming shortened V by 7 bases and J by 6 bases, and 19 bases separated the two germline ends. In germline, CDR1 is LGHNA, CDR2 YNFKEQ. CDR3 protein: CASNQHTAELNEQFF. The CDR3 DNA follows: TGTGCCAGCAACCAGCACACGGCGGAACTCAATGAGCAGTTCTTC.

The chain combines TRBV27 with TRBJ1-5; D gene uncertain. The CDR3 extends over 15 amino acids. The germline V and J ends were trimmed by 3 bases and 2 bases, with 11 bases remaining between them. Per the germline V gene, CDR1 is MNHEY and CDR2 is SMNVEV (reference sequence). Here the CDR3 DNA reads TGTGCCAGCAGTTTGTCTAGCGGAGGCAATCAGCCCCAGCATTTT. Its translation: CASSLSSGGNQPQHF.

This clonotype showed up just a few times. The chain joins TRBV10-3 to TRBJ2-5; TRBD2 matches 7 bases. CDR3 length: 14 residues. The J segment lost 7 bases and the V segment lost 6 bases, leaving 11 bases of the junction unmatched. Germline V CDR1 and CDR2: ENHRY, SYGVKD. The CDR3 coding sequence is TGTGCCATCAGGGGGGGGAGGGCCCGTGTGACCCAGTACTTC. Its protein is CAIRGGRARVTQYF.

This clonotype has a handful of counts. The rearrangement links TRBV6-5 to TRBJ2-7; 7 bases align to TRBD2. V dropped 4 bases and J dropped 2; count of bases not matched to a gene: 5. The CDR3 runs to 14 residues. Germline values: CDR1 MNHEY, CDR2 SVGAGI. For the CDR3, the DNA is TGTGCCAGCAGTTGGGGGGGGGGAACCTACGAGCAGTACTTC. Encoded protein: CASSWGGGTYEQYF.

The chain carries TRBV29-1 and TRBJ1-2, with D hard to call. The CDR3 runs 11 residues. Trimming cost V 0 bases and J 12 bases, with 11 bases left between them. The V gene's germline CDR1 is SQVTM and CDR2 ANQGSEA. CDR3 region: CSVEDFQRHTF. CDR3 coding DNA: TGCAGCGTTGAAGATTTCCAGCGCCACACCTTC.

In this sample, this clonotype turned up a few times. V usage is TRBV2 and J usage is TRBJ2-7; 9 positions agree with TRBD1. V gave up 7 bases and J gave up 0 bases; unmatched junction bases: 1. CDR3 size: 13 residues. Germline V gives CDR1 SNHLY, CDR2 FYNNEI. CDR3 nucleotides: TGTGCCAGCAAGGGACAGGGCTCCTACGAGCAGTACTTC. Translating it yields CASKGQGSYEQYF.

With respect to this clonotype: This may come from a read error, since a much larger clone is one base off. V is TRBV25-1 and J is TRBJ2-5; no definite D call. Between the trimmed V and J ends, which lost 3 bases and 5 bases, there was a span of 13 bases. This CDR3 contains 14 residues. Germline V CDR1 and CDR2: MGHDK, SYGVNS. DNA of the CDR3: TGTGCCAGCAGTGACTCCGTCTGGGCGGAGACCCAGTACTTC. Translating gives CASSDSVWAETQYF.

In its sample, this clonotype was seen many times. The chain links TRBV12-3 or TRBV12-4 to TRBJ1-2, with D possibly matching TRBD1 (5 bases). V lost 1 base and J 4 bases, leaving 7 bases between the germline ends. The CDR3 runs 13 residues. DNA of the CDR3: TGTGCCAGCAGTTTAGAGGGGTTCTATGGCTACACCTTC. Amino acids: CASSLEGFYGYTF.

This clonotype was picked up a small number of times. V usage is TRBV7-6 and J usage is TRBJ2-3; the D gene is possibly TRBD1 (5 bases). The CDR3 sequence is 15 residues long. V gave up 5 bases and J gave up 0 bases, with 12 bases separating them. Germline assignment: CDR1 SGHVS and CDR2 FNYEAQ. The CDR3 nucleotides read TGTGCCAGCAGCCTTCAGACAGCTAGCACAGATACGCAGTATTTT. It encodes CASSLQTASTDTQYF.

Ten or more counts support this clonotype. V gene TRBV12-3 or TRBV12-4 combines with J gene TRBJ1-2; no clear D. V lost 1 base and J lost 1, with 4 bases in between. The CDR3 is 13 amino acids. CDR3 sequence (DNA): TGTGCCAGCAGTTTAGAGCATAACTATGGCTACACCTTC. Translating it yields CASSLEHNYGYTF.

The V call is TRBV10-3, the J call TRBJ1-5, with D possibly TRBD1 on 6 matching bases. The germline gives CDR1 ENHRY, CDR2 SYGVKD. The CDR3 sequence is 16 residues long. Trimming took off 3 bases at V and 5 bases at J, with 17 bases between the two ends. The CDR3 sequence is CAISDRNRDFYQPQHF. The CDR3 nucleotides read TGTGCCATCAGTGACCGTAACAGGGACTTTTATCAGCCCCAGCATTTT.

Turning to this clonotype: A much more abundant neighbour one base away suggests this may be a read error. The genes are TRBV6-5 and TRBJ2-1; TRBD2 might be the D (6 bases). V was clipped by 5 bases and J by 7 bases, with 24 bases between them. This CDR3 has 17 amino acids. Germline assignment: CDR1 MNHEY and CDR2 SVGAGI. The CDR3 loop is CASSHHLAGAGLNEQFF. The CDR3 region has the DNA TGTGCCAGCAGTCACCATCTCGCCGGAGCGGGCCTGAATGAGCAGTTCTTC.

Note on this clonotype: One base away lies a much larger clone, so this may be a sequencing read error. The chain links TRBV5-1 to TRBJ2-7; 13 nucleotides match TRBD2. The CDR3 covers 17 residues. V trimming: 4 bases; J trimming: 4 bases; junction bases outside the gene matches: 11. Germline assignment: CDR1 SGHRS and CDR2 YFSETQ. The CDR3 loop is CASSLRLAGGSPYEQYF. The CDR3 DNA sequence: TGCGCCAGCAGCCTGCGACTAGCGGGAGGTTCCCCTTACGAGCAGTACTTC.

This clonotype was found a few times. The chain recombines TRBV7-3 with TRBJ2-3; 7 positions agree with TRBD1. CDR3 length: 18 amino acids. Germline V CDR1 and CDR2: SGHTA, FQGTGA. The V segment lost 1 base and the J segment 6 bases; nucleotides outside the gene matches: 16. Here the CDR3 DNA reads TGTGCCAGCAGCTTAATTGCAGGGGGTAGTCTTAGCGTCGATACGCAGTATTTT. It specifies CASSLIAGGSLSVDTQYF.

This clonotype was counted at least ten times. This chain uses TRBV5-6 with TRBJ2-1; 11 bases line up with TRBD1. The V and J ends lost 4 bases and 5 bases, in that order; junction bases with no gene match: 5. This CDR3 has 15 amino acids. The germline gives CDR1 SGHDT, CDR2 YYEEEE. CDR3: CASSPGQGAHNEQFF. The CDR3, as DNA: TGTGCCAGCAGCCCTGGACAGGGGGCCCACAATGAGCAGTTCTTC. The variable domain in full, with the rest retrieved from reference TRBV5-6 and TRBJ2-1, is DAGVTQSPTHLIKTRGQQVTLRCSPKSGHDTVSWYQQALGQGPQFIFQYYEEEERQRGNFPDRFSGHQFPNYSSELNVNALLLGDSALYLCASSPGQGAHNEQFFGPGTRLTVL.

This sequence joins TRBV20-1 and TRBJ2-4; TRBD1 agrees at 11 bases. CDR3 length: 14 residues. Germline V gene sequence: CDR1 DFQATT, CDR2 SNEGSKA (reference sequence). V lost 5 bases and J lost 13; bases outside the gene matches: 13. The CDR3 loop reads CSAFSGQGVEEQYF. DNA for the CDR3: TGCAGTGCTTTCTCGGGACAGGGGGTTGAAGAGCAGTACTTC.

The rearrangement links TRBV6-6 to TRBJ1-2; D is ambiguous. The length of the CDR3 is 13 residues. The germline V gene encodes CDR1 MNHNY and CDR2 SVGAGI (reference sequence). The germline V and J ends were trimmed by 5 bases and 6 bases, with 13 bases remaining between them. The CDR3 spells CASSTPRGDGYTF. CDR3 nucleotide sequence: TGTGCCAGCAGTACCCCTCGGGGAGATGGCTACACCTTC.

Many counts were recorded for this clonotype. The V gene is TRBV11-2, the J gene TRBJ2-7, with D unclear. V lost 3 bases and J 4 bases, leaving 16 bases between the germline ends. This CDR3 spans 15 amino acids. Per germline, CDR1 SGHAT and CDR2 FQNNGV. CDR3 in DNA: TGTGCCAGCAGCTTCACGATCTCCTTACGATACGAGCAGTACTTC. Protein product: CASSFTISLRYEQYF.

The chain joins TRBV12-3 or TRBV12-4 to TRBJ2-3; 9 nucleotides agree with TRBD2. This CDR3 is built from 15 residues. Trimming removed 6 bases from V and 4 bases from J; junction bases left unmatched: 8. CDR3 sequence (DNA): TGTGCCAGCAGCCAAGCGGCGGGAGGGGCAGATACGCAGTATTTT. Protein: CASSQAAGGADTQYF.

Concerning this clonotype: Its ends do not fully match the called genes, so a read error is possible. The V gene is TRBV24-1, the J gene TRBJ2-1; D gene unclear. This CDR3 has 15 amino acids. CDR1 KGHDR and CDR2 SFDVKD come from the germline V gene. CDR3 loop: CAASDPRRPGSEQFF. CDR3 DNA sequence: TGTGCCGCCAGTGATCCGAGACGACCCGGCAGTGAGCAGTTCTTC.